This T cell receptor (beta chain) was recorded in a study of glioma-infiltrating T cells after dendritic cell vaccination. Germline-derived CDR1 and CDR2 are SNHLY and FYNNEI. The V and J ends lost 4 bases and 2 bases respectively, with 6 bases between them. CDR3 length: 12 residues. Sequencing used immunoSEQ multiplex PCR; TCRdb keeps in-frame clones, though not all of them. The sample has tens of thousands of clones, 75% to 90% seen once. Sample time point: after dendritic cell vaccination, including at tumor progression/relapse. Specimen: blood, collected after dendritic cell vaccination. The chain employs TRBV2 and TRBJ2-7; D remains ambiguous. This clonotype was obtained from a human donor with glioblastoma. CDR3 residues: CASSGSTYEQYF. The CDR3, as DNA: TGTGCCAGCAGTGGATCTACCTACGAGCAGTACTTC.